This T cell receptor (beta chain) is from a study of T cell clusters in autoimmune cytopenias. General observations from the study: Comparing secondary cytopenia with chronic lymphocytic leukemia showed no cluster-lack signature, apparently masked by lymphoma repertoire.

The CDR3 spans 11 residues. Germline loops: CDR1 SEHNR, CDR2 FQNEAQ (reference sequence). TRB rearrangements were amplified by touch-down multiplex PCR with mixed TRB-A/B primers. TCRdb reprocessed the multiplex PCR reads; each CDR3 protein has one entry and no DNA is given. Its clone listing holds about 11,000 distinct CDR3 sequences. TRB amplification used around 260 ng of peripheral blood genomic DNA. With respect to this clonotype: The antigen remains unidentified.

These same records also appear under a second study, on T cell repertoires in aging, cancer and after chemotherapy. As that study records: Repeat sampling of healthy donors over several months to years showed clear clonal overlap. Untreated cancer patients had significantly lower blood TCR diversity than age-matched healthy donors. In cancer patients, declining TCR diversity with age involved lost richness and lost evenness.

The sequenced sample consisted of peripheral blood. The clonotype originates from a human donor in good health. The chain has TRBV7-9 and TRBJ2-7. Here the CDR3 reads CASSFNGEQYF.